A single T cell receptor beta chain is shown here with its context. Its antigen remains unidentified. The source of the sample is a study of cytomegalovirus exposure and HLA in healthy donors. It was with 60 Vbeta and 13 Jbeta primers that the PCR ran. TCRdb's table, derived via immunoSEQ multiplex PCR, lists solely in-frame clones and lacks some. The sample lists hundreds of thousands of clones; approximately 82% were seen once. Study outcomes and limitations: A previous analysis found most TCR beta V segments productive roughly 87% or roughly 30% of the time. When analyzed later, a missense DCLRE1C variant was found to be linked to TCR beta V- and J-gene trimming.

The germline gives CDR1 LNHNV, CDR2 YYDKDF (reference sequence). The length of the CDR3 is 15 residues. The germline V and J ends were trimmed by 0 bases and 3 bases, with 12 bases remaining between them. This receptor was identified in a male donor in good health and CMV-seronegative. The rearrangement uses TRBV15 and TRBJ2-7; D is ambiguous. The sequenced sample consisted of PBMCs. This chain's CDR3 is CATSRETAKHYEQYF. CDR3 nucleotide sequence: TGTGCCACCAGCAGAGAAACAGCAAAACACTACGAGCAGTACTTC.